This entry concerns a single T cell receptor (beta chain). Its antigen remains unidentified. This sample is drawn from a study of cytomegalovirus exposure and HLA in healthy donors. Findings and limits, study-wide: Most observed TCR sequences were rare, whereas some public TCRs were detected in many donors.

In the PCR, 60 Vbeta and 13 Jbeta primers were used. The protocol was immunoSEQ multiplex PCR, while the TCRdb copy is restricted to in-frame clones and leaves out a portion. The sample includes 75,000 to 95,000 clones, roughly 69% seen only once; the top ten take 2.7%. This CDR3 is 17 amino acids long. The germline V gene has CDR1 MGHRA and CDR2 YSYEKL. Trimming removed 1 base from V and 2 bases from J; junction bases left unmatched: 8. This chain joins TRBV4-1 and TRBJ1-5; the match to TRBD1 covers 7 bases. The clonotype originates from a man aged 45-65 years in good health and CMV-seronegative. The specimen sequenced was PBMCs. The CDR3, as DNA: TGCGCCAGCAGCCAAGGAAAGGGGGCGCTTGGCAATCAGCCCCAGCATTTT. The encoded protein is CASSQGKGALGNQPQHF.